This TCR beta chain was sequenced during a study of OX40 agonist ivuxolimab in advanced cancers. Germline values: CDR1 SGHRS, CDR2 YFSETQ. V shed 4 bases and J shed 0 bases, with 16 bases lying between them. This CDR3 has 17 residues. Data came from immunoSEQ multiplex PCR; TCRdb stores just in-frame clones and leaves some out. The table includes tens of thousands of clones, approximately 91% detected once. The sample was CD4+ or CD8+ T cells sorted from blood, taken in a trial of the OX40 agonist ivuxolimab. The clonotype was recovered from an adult with an advanced solid tumor such as melanoma, head and neck, liver or kidney cancer. The chain has TRBV5-1 and TRBJ2-2; TRBD2 is a possible D gene (6 bases). The CDR3 is CASSPGGPRANTGELFF. DNA for the CDR3: TGCGCCAGCAGCCCCGGAGGGCCGAGAGCGAACACCGGGGAGCTGTTTTTT.